This T cell receptor beta chain was identified in a study of monozygotic twins with cystic fibrosis. Notes on the study in general: Co-twins had the most similar V usage for 13 of 16 pairs, J for 8. In this small cohort, shared CDR3 numbers showed no association with age, concordance or disease severity.

The CDR3 has 11 amino acids. V gave up 0 bases and J gave up 5 bases, with 4 bases separating them. Germline V gene data show CDR1 as GTSNPN and CDR2 as SVGIG (reference sequence). Notes on this clone: Its antigen is not known.

Sequenced by immunoSEQ multiplex PCR; TCRdb stores in-frame clones only, minus some. The sample lists 34,000 or so clones, around 90% occurring once. Sequencing used blood. The V and J genes are TRBV30 and TRBJ2-5; D remains unclear. This clonotype originated in a girl aged 2-10 years with cystic fibrosis. The CDR3 sequence: CAWSVRETQYF. DNA of the CDR3: TGTGCCTGGAGTGTGAGGGAGACCCAGTACTTC.